These T cell receptor beta chains were read from a single sample in a study of blood T cell repertoires in COVID-19. Generated by immunoSEQ multiplex PCR, the TCRdb table keeps only in-frame clones and is missing some. The repertoire has a few hundred thousand clones, 80% to 85% of them found once; the top ten carry 7% to 10%. The sequenced sample consisted of peripheral blood. Receptors originate from a woman older than 75 with COVID-19, enrolled during active disease. CDR3s include the opening cysteine and the closing phenylalanine or tryptophan. D genes are given only for firm matches. Clone size is shown for a subset of rows, as once, few, many or a class of expanded clone.

J gene	V gene	D gene	clone size	CDR3 protein	CDR3 DNA
TRBJ1-3	TRBV28	TRBD1	.	CASSSRTGTSTFSGNTIYF	TGTGCCAGCAGTTCGCGGACAGGGACCTCAACCTTCTCTGGAAACACCATATATTTT
TRBJ2-1	TRBV3-1/TRBV3-2	TRBD2	.	CASRRSSGSYNEQFF	TGTGCCAGCAGGCGATCTAGCGGGTCCTACAATGAGCAGTTCTTC
TRBJ2-5	TRBV4-1	TRBD2	.	CASSQRTGTSEGGKKETQYF	TGCGCCAGCAGCCAAAGAACCGGGACTAGCGAAGGGGGGAAAAAAGAGACCCAGTACTTC
TRBJ1-1	TRBV5-1	TRBD1	once	CASSSQGQGARTEAFF	TGCGCCAGCAGCTCACAGGGACAGGGGGCTCGAACTGAAGCTTTCTTT
TRBJ2-1	TRBV5-4	.	.	CASSFGLDGSSYNEQFF	TGTGCCAGCAGCTTTGGGTTGGACGGGAGCTCCTACAATGAGCAGTTCTTC
TRBJ1-1	TRBV4-1	TRBD1	once	CASSQKRGTGGARGTEAFF	TGCGCCAGCAGCCAAAAAAGGGGGACAGGGGGCGCCCGGGGCACTGAAGCTTTCTTT
TRBJ2-2	TRBV28	.	.	CASMRQPTGELFF	TGTGCCAGCATGAGACAACCTACCGGGGAGCTGTTTTTT
TRBJ2-7	TRBV27	TRBD2	.	CASSSRLAGGGEQYF	TGTGCCAGCAGTTCGAGACTAGCGGGAGGGGGCGAGCAGTACTTC
TRBJ1-1	TRBV30	.	.	CAWRGQFNTEAFF	TGTGCCTGGAGAGGACAGTTTAACACTGAAGCTTTCTTT
TRBJ2-1	TRBV9	TRBD1	.	CASSVVGGSYNEQFF	TGTGCCAGCAGCGTAGTAGGGGGCAGTTACAATGAGCAGTTCTTC
TRBJ1-2	TRBV25-1	.	.	CASSDAGFYGYTF	TGTGCCAGCAGTGACGCAGGGTTCTATGGCTACACCTTC
TRBJ2-1	TRBV6-5	TRBD2	.	CASTGGAGGRNEQFF	TGTGCCAGCACGGGTGGGGCGGGAGGGCGGAATGAGCAGTTCTTC
TRBJ1-1	TRBV7-3	TRBD1	.	CASSPQGGNTEAFF	TGTGCCAGCAGCCCACAGGGGGGGAACACTGAAGCTTTCTTT
TRBJ1-1	TRBV18	.	.	CASSPVEVGDTEAFF	TGTGCCAGCTCCCCAGTTGAAGTAGGGGATACTGAAGCTTTCTTT
TRBJ2-4	TRBV7-9	TRBD1	.	CASAPDRGGNIQYF	TGTGCCAGCGCCCCGGACAGGGGCGGAAACATTCAGTACTTC
TRBJ1-1	TRBV5-1	TRBD1	.	CASSWENRGMTEAFF	TGCGCCAGCAGCTGGGAGAACAGGGGTATGACTGAAGCTTTCTTT
TRBJ1-2	TRBV11-1	.	.	CASSYDSWGYTF	TGTGCCAGCAGCTACGACAGTTGGGGCTACACCTTC
TRBJ1-1	TRBV28	.	.	CASSGDFEAFF	TGTGCCAGCAGTGGGGACTTTGAAGCTTTCTTT
TRBJ1-2	TRBV5-6	TRBD1	.	CASSLGPGGQELYTF	TGTGCCAGCAGCTTGGGACCTGGGGGACAGGAGCTCTACACCTTC
TRBJ2-5	TRBV24-1	TRBD2	few	CATSDPGTSGQTQYF	TGTGCCACCAGTGACCCCGGGACTAGCGGACAGACCCAGTACTTC
TRBJ1-1	TRBV29-1	.	once	CSVDKNSNTEAFF	TGCAGCGTTGACAAGAACTCGAACACTGAAGCTTTCTTT
TRBJ1-1	TRBV29-1	.	.	CSVEPGLRRTEAFF	TGCAGCGTTGAGCCAGGCCTAAGAAGGACTGAAGCTTTCTTT
TRBJ1-5	TRBV6-5	TRBD1	few	CASSQGDRSNQPQHF	TGTGCCAGCAGTCAGGGGGATCGCAGCAATCAGCCCCAGCATTTT
TRBJ1-3	TRBV5-1	TRBD1	few	CASSPKEGQGAGNTIYF	TGCGCCAGCAGCCCGAAAGAGGGACAGGGGGCTGGAAACACCATATATTTT
TRBJ2-3	TRBV5-4	.	.	CASSLTDTQYF	TGTGCCAGCAGCCTAACAGATACGCAGTATTTT
TRBJ2-7	TRBV28	.	few	CASSLAAGVRHF	TGTGCCAGCAGTTTAGCTGCAGGGGTTAGGCACTTC
TRBJ2-7	TRBV6-1	.	.	CASSEASVGSEQYF	TGTGCCAGCAGTGAAGCCTCCGTGGGCTCCGAGCAGTACTTC
TRBJ1-2	TRBV30	.	.	CAWAQGEGYTF	TGTGCCTGGGCACAGGGAGAGGGCTACACCTTC
TRBJ1-2	TRBV11-2	TRBD1	.	CASSPGQGAYGYTF	TGTGCCAGCAGCCCCGGACAGGGCGCCTATGGCTACACCTTC
TRBJ1-4	TRBV5-1	TRBD1	.	CASSLAGGEGEKLFF	TGCGCCAGCAGCTTGGCAGGGGGCGAGGGTGAAAAACTGTTTTTT
TRBJ2-5	TRBV5-5	TRBD2	.	CASSWREGLLGTQYF	TGTGCCAGCAGCTGGCGGGAGGGCCTCCTAGGGACCCAGTACTTC
TRBJ1-5	TRBV6-2/TRBV6-3	.	.	CASSSGGLGNQPQHF	TGTGCCAGCAGTTCGGGGGGGTTGGGCAATCAGCCCCAGCATTTT
TRBJ2-1	TRBV28	.	.	CASSTPGRNEQFF	TGTGCCAGCAGTACCCCAGGGAGGAATGAGCAGTTCTTC